The present TCR beta chain was sequenced within a study of CD8 T cell repertoires and HIV-1 epitope variants. Study summary: Separate wells received one of Twenty-five Gag or Nef variant peptides. Autologous T cell-negative cells served as antigen-presenting cells in equal numbers.

Per the germline V gene, CDR1 is LNHDA and CDR2 is SQIVND (reference sequence). V was pared by 3 bases and J by 7 bases, with 10 bases between. CDR3 size: 13 residues. Details on this clone: Its antigen is undetermined.

Libraries were prepared by immunoSEQ multiplex PCR; TCRdb keeps only in-frame clonotypes and omits some of them. The data show about 5,800 clones, 60% to 65% seen once. The TCR comes from a male donor with HIV. V usage is TRBV19 and J usage is TRBJ2-1; D call uncertain. The specimen was cultured CD8+ T cells derived from PBMCs. The CDR3 region has the DNA TGTGCCAGTAGTATCCTCTTAGGAAATGAGCAGTTCTTC. Encoded protein: CASSILLGNEQFF.